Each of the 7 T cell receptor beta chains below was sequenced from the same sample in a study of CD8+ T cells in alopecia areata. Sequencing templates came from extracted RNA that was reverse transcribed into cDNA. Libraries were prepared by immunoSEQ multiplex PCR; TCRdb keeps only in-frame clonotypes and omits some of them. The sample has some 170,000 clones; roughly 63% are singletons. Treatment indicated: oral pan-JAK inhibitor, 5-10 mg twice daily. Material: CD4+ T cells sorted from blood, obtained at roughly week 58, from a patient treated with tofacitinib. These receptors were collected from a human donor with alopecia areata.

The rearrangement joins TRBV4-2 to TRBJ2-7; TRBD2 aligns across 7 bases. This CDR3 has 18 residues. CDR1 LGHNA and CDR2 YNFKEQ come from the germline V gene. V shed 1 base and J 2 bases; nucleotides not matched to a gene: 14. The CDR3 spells CASSQGVLRGGDTYEQYF. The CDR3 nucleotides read TGTGCCAGCAGCCAAGGGGTGCTGCGGGGAGGGGATACCTACGAGCAGTACTTC.

The CDR3 sequence: CAISDSGGAGETQYF. CDR3 sequence (DNA): TGTGCCATCAGCGACTCCGGGGGGGCTGGCGAGACCCAGTACTTC. V gene TRBV10-3 combines with J gene TRBJ2-5, with TRBD2 matching over 8 bases. Trimming removed 6 bases from V and 5 bases from J; junction bases left unmatched: 11. This CDR3 region has 15 residues. Per germline, CDR1 ENHRY and CDR2 SYGVKD.

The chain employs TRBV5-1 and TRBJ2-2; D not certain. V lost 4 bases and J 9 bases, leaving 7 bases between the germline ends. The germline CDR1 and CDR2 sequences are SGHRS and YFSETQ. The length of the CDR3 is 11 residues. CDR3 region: CASSSEWELFF. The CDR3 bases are TGCGCCAGCAGCAGCGAGTGGGAGCTGTTTTTT.

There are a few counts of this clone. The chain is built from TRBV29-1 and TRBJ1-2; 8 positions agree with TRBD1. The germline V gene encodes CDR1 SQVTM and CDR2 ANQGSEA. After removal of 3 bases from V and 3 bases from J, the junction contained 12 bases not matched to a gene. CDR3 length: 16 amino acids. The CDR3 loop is CSVDLQGAGLDYGYTF. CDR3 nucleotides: TGCAGCGTTGATCTGCAGGGGGCAGGGTTGGACTATGGCTACACCTTC.

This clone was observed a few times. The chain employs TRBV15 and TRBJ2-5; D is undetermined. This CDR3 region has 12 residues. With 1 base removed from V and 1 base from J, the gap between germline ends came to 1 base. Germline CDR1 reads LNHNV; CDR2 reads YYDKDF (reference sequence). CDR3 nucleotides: TGTGCCACCAGCAGAGTCCAAGAGACCCAGTACTTC. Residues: CATSRVQETQYF.

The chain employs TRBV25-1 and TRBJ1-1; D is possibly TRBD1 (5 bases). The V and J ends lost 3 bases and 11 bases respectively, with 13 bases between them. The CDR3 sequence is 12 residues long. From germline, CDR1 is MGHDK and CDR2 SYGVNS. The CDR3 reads CASSDVSGSAFF. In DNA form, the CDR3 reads TGTGCCAGCAGTGATGTTTCAGGGAGCGCTTTCTTT.

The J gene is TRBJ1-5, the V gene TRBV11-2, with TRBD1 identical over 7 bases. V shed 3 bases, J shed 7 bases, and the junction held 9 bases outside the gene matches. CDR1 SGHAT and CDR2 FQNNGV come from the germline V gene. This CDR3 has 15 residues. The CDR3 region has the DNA TGTGCCAGCAGCTTGACCTCAGGGGGGAGCCAGCCCCAGCATTTT. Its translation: CASSLTSGGSQPQHF.